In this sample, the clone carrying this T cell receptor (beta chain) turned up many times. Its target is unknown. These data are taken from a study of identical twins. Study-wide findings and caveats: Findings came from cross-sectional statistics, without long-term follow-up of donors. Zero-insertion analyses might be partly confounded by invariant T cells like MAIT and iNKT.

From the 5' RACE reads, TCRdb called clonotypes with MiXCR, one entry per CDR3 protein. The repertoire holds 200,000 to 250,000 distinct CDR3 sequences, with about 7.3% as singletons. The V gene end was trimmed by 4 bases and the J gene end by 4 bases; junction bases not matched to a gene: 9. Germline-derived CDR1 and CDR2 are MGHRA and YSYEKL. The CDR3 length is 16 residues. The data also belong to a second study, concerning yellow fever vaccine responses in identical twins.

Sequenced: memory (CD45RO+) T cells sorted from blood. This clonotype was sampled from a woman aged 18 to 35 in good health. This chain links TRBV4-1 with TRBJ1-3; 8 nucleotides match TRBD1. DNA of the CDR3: TGCGCCAGCAGCCGGGACCAGGGGGCGTCGGGAAACACCATATATTTT. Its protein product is CASSRDQGASGNTIYF.